There are many counts of the clone carrying this T cell receptor (beta chain). No antigen is known for it. Sample time point: longitudinal time-point 3. This specimen belongs to a study of neurological immune-mediated disorders. General study points: Patients with HTLV-1-associated myelopathy showed the most TCR clonal expansion. Those with multiple sclerosis showed the least, falling below healthy controls.

The making of cDNA relied on 5'RACE with 10-nucleotide random UMIs. Each CDR3 protein gets one entry after TCRdb re-called the 5' RACE reads with MiXCR. This table has roughly 50,000 distinct CDR3 sequences, roughly 13% appearing once. Sequencing used PBMCs. The clonotype originates from a male donor with HTLV-1-associated myelopathy (HAM/TSP).

CDR3 in DNA: TGTGCCATCAGACCCCAGACAGGAAGCTATGGCTACACCTTC. It translates to CAIRPQTGSYGYTF. The chain combines TRBV10-3 with TRBJ1-2; the D gene is possibly TRBD1 (6 bases). This CDR3 contains 14 residues. Trimming shortened V by 6 bases and J by 4 bases, and 15 bases separated the two germline ends. Looked up from germline, CDR1 is ENHRY and CDR2 is SYGVKD.